This is a list of T cell receptor beta chains from one sample in a study of chemoradiotherapy in HPV16-positive cancers. Here immunoSEQ multiplex PCR was the method, and the copy in TCRdb shows in-frame clones only, minus some. The sample has under 6,500 clones, around nine tenths seen once. The material was tumor tissue, obtained from a patient who underwent chemoradiotherapy. The receptors shown here come from a human donor with HPV-associated anogenital cancer. Each CDR3 is given with its conserved first and last residue.

v_call	j_call	cdr3_aa
TRBV12-5	TRBJ1-1	CASRLSEPTEAFF
TRBV2	TRBJ1-1	CASRRGWGTEAFF
TRBV2	TRBJ1-2	CASHRGPDGYTF
TRBV5-4	TRBJ1-3	CASSSGGLSSGNTIYF
TRBV6-5	TRBJ1-2	CASSYSRGNNYGYTF
TRBV28	TRBJ1-2	CASTLLRDSNRYTF
TRBV5-4	TRBJ2-3	CAFGGGESTDTQYF
TRBV10-3	TRBJ1-3	CAISESQTGLSGNTIYF
TRBV7-6	TRBJ2-5	CASSLLAVGTGRETQYF
TRBV10-3	TRBJ2-3	CAIAPGTTDTQYF
TRBV7-2	TRBJ1-3	CASSQQGGGDTIYF
TRBV28	TRBJ2-7	CASSLLRVAYEQYF
TRBV6-6	TRBJ2-1	CASSYGTVAGAGGQFF
TRBV6-1	TRBJ2-2	CASSDAGTGGTGELFF
TRBV19	TRBJ1-5	CASSKADSDQPQHF
TRBV10-3	TRBJ2-7	CAISSGSYEQYF
TRBV28	TRBJ2-7	CASSEGTGLYEQYF
TRBV4-3	TRBJ2-6	CASSQTGGSGANVLTF
TRBV2	TRBJ1-1	CASSIPPQKMNTEAFF
TRBV6-6	TRBJ1-2	CASSSPPGGYTF
TRBV7-2	TRBJ2-5	CASSPPSRGLAVGETQYF
TRBV11-2	TRBJ2-7	CASSSYYEQYF
TRBV6-6	TRBJ1-1	CASSWGWDIPRAEAFF
TRBV6-4	TRBJ1-2	CASSDSEGQGIGGYTF
TRBV19	TRBJ1-6	CASSTDRTENSPLHF
TRBV6-6	TRBJ2-1	CASSRGGRSYNEQFF
TRBV29-1	TRBJ2-1	CSVERLAGYNEQFF
TRBV11-3	TRBJ2-1	CASSPGAGYNEQFF
TRBV15	TRBJ2-3	CATSGRQGGTDTQYF
TRBV7-2	TRBJ2-5	CASSLFFLGGVETQYF
TRBV6-5	TRBJ1-2	CASRFAGQGYGYTF
TRBV5-1	TRBJ2-7	CASSLATGLSYEQYF
TRBV5-1	TRBJ1-1	CASSWGVGTEAFF
TRBV19	TRBJ1-5	CASSLTGEQPQHF
TRBV19	TRBJ1-4	CASRYPTGASNEKLFF
TRBV6-6	TRBJ1-2	CASSSTGLYGYTF
TRBV29-1	TRBJ2-7	CSATPGFGGQSQKQYF